This is a list of T cell receptor beta chains from one sample in a study of Graves' ophthalmopathy and Graves' hyperthyroidism. TCRdb independently ran MiXCR on the multiplex PCR reads; one entry per CDR3 protein. The profile shows around 590,000 distinct CDR3 sequences, just under 40% of them singletons. The material sequenced was peripheral blood or thyroid tissue (not recorded which). The source is an adult man with Graves' hyperthyroidism. The CDR3 runs from the conserved cysteine through the conserved F or W. Fields, in order: V gene, J gene, CDR3 protein.

v_gene: TRBV7-9
j_gene: TRBJ1-1
CDR3aa: CASSIQGAGNTEAFF

v_gene: TRBV19
j_gene: TRBJ1-5
CDR3aa: CASSLVRGISNQPQHF

v_gene: TRBV6-5
j_gene: TRBJ1-2
CDR3aa: CASSYSGSSTTAGYTF

v_gene: TRBV5-4
j_gene: TRBJ1-1
CDR3aa: CASSQGQGVNTEAFF

v_gene: TRBV7-9
j_gene: TRBJ2-5
CDR3aa: CASSLGSSGRTFF

v_gene: TRBV24-1
j_gene: TRBJ1-2
CDR3aa: CATSDTQGAEGYTF

v_gene: TRBV6-5
j_gene: TRBJ2-7
CDR3aa: CASGDSGRVEQYF

v_gene: TRBV10-3
j_gene: TRBJ2-7
CDR3aa: CAVSVSTGSEQYF

v_gene: TRBV7-8
j_gene: TRBJ1-6
CDR3aa: CASSGTGGISPLHF

v_gene: TRBV5-5
j_gene: TRBJ2-5
CDR3aa: CASSLDGTDRETQYF

v_gene: TRBV2
j_gene: TRBJ2-7
CDR3aa: CASSLESREQYF

v_gene: TRBV29-1
j_gene: TRBJ1-2
CDR3aa: CSVDDRDYGYTF

v_gene: TRBV20-1
j_gene: TRBJ1-2
CDR3aa: CSASQDRVYGYTF

v_gene: TRBV2
j_gene: TRBJ2-5
CDR3aa: CATYRVGETQYF

v_gene: TRBV7-9
j_gene: TRBJ2-1
CDR3aa: CASSSPGLAGDNEQFF

v_gene: TRBV27
j_gene: TRBJ1-2
CDR3aa: CASSRDGYYGYTF

v_gene: TRBV24-1
j_gene: TRBJ2-5
CDR3aa: CATSEPQGGRETQYF

v_gene: TRBV3-1
j_gene: TRBJ2-7
CDR3aa: CASSQDGLSYEQYF

v_gene: TRBV14
j_gene: TRBJ2-5
CDR3aa: CASSQWQPQETQYF

v_gene: TRBV2
j_gene: TRBJ2-7
CDR3aa: CASSEAGAGVPHEQYF

v_gene: TRBV9
j_gene: TRBJ1-1
CDR3aa: CASSSWPGARTEAFF

v_gene: TRBV7-9
j_gene: TRBJ2-7
CDR3aa: CVSSLGRAGGSDEQYF

v_gene: TRBV11-2
j_gene: TRBJ2-7
CDR3aa: CASGSGGATYEQYF

v_gene: TRBV11-2
j_gene: TRBJ2-1
CDR3aa: CASSTDEQFF

v_gene: TRBV28
j_gene: TRBJ1-2
CDR3aa: CASSTPGQGYGYTF

v_gene: TRBV10-3
j_gene: TRBJ2-7
CDR3aa: CAISESVAGAYEQYF

v_gene: TRBV5-1
j_gene: TRBJ1-2
CDR3aa: CASSIGTYGYGYTF

v_gene: TRBV7-9
j_gene: TRBJ1-1
CDR3aa: CASSLTGIEASF

v_gene: TRBV7-9
j_gene: TRBJ2-7
CDR3aa: CASSEWTGQYF

v_gene: TRBV7-9
j_gene: TRBJ2-2
CDR3aa: CASAIIDSGSLTGELFF

v_gene: TRBV12-3/TRBV12-4
j_gene: TRBJ1-2
CDR3aa: CASSFRGGGWGYTF

v_gene: TRBV7-2
j_gene: TRBJ2-7
CDR3aa: CASSLGATGYEQYF

v_gene: TRBV2
j_gene: TRBJ1-2
CDR3aa: CASSYTGTGGAGEYGYTF

v_gene: TRBV27
j_gene: TRBJ2-7
CDR3aa: CASSILSGGSYEQYF

v_gene: TRBV6-5
j_gene: TRBJ1-3
CDR3aa: CASSDRVFSGNTIYF

v_gene: TRBV24-1
j_gene: TRBJ2-3
CDR3aa: CATSELLADTQYF

v_gene: TRBV5-4
j_gene: TRBJ2-7
CDR3aa: CASSVNRGPHEQYF

v_gene: TRBV7-2
j_gene: TRBJ2-2
CDR3aa: CASSRALGGPGELFF

v_gene: TRBV2
j_gene: TRBJ2-7
CDR3aa: CASNLAGGSYEQYF

v_gene: TRBV20-1
j_gene: TRBJ2-2
CDR3aa: CSARPWTSGRLTGELFF

v_gene: TRBV20-1
j_gene: -
CDR3aa: CSATGTSGSDEQFF

v_gene: TRBV7-9
j_gene: TRBJ2-5
CDR3aa: CASSLWTGPETQYF

v_gene: TRBV10-2
j_gene: TRBJ2-5
CDR3aa: CASRVSAGRQETQYF

v_gene: TRBV10-3
j_gene: TRBJ2-7
CDR3aa: CAISVSGTGDEQYF

v_gene: TRBV7-9
j_gene: TRBJ1-1
CDR3aa: CASMEQGMNTEAFF

v_gene: TRBV2
j_gene: TRBJ1-5
CDR3aa: CASSEGGLINQHF

v_gene: TRBV6-7
j_gene: TRBJ1-5
CDR3aa: CASSYSRGREQPQHF

v_gene: TRBV2
j_gene: TRBJ2-3
CDR3aa: CASRKASTDTQYF

v_gene: TRBV10-3
j_gene: TRBJ2-7
CDR3aa: CAIRTGPGEQYF

v_gene: TRBV19
j_gene: TRBJ1-5
CDR3aa: CASSGQGSEPQHF

v_gene: TRBV5-6
j_gene: TRBJ1-2
CDR3aa: CASSLQGLDYGYTF

v_gene: TRBV29-1
j_gene: TRBJ2-5
CDR3aa: CSVEPRGRETQYF

v_gene: TRBV15
j_gene: TRBJ1-6
CDR3aa: CATSRQGKGANSPLHF

v_gene: TRBV5-1
j_gene: TRBJ1-1
CDR3aa: CASSLKGHVNTEAFF

v_gene: TRBV4-1
j_gene: TRBJ2-7
CDR3aa: CASSQVLDRARREQYF